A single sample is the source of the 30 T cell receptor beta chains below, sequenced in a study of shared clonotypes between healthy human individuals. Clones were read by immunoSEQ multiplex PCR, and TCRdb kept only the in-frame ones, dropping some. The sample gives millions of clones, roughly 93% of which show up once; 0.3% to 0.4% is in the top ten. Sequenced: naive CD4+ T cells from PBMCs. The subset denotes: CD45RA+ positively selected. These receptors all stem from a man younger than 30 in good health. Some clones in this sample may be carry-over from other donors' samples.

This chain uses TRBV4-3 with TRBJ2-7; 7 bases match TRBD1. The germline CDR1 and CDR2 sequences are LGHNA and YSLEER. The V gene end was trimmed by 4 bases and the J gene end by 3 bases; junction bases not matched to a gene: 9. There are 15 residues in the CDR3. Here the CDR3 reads CASSPGTEPLYEQYF. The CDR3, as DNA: TGCGCCAGCAGCCCCGGGACAGAACCGCTCTACGAGCAGTACTTC.

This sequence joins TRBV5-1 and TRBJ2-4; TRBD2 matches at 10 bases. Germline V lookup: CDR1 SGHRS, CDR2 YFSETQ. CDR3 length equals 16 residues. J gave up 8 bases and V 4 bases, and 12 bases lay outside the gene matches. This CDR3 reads CASSPYTSGTGHIQYF. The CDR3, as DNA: TGCGCCAGCAGCCCATATACTAGCGGGACCGGTCACATTCAGTACTTC.

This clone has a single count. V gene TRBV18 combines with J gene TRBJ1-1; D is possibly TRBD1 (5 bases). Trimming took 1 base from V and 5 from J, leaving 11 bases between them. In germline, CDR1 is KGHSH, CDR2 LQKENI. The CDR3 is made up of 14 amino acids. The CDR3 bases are TGTGCCAGCTCACCACAGGGACCCCATACTGAAGCTTTCTTT. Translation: CASSPQGPHTEAFF.

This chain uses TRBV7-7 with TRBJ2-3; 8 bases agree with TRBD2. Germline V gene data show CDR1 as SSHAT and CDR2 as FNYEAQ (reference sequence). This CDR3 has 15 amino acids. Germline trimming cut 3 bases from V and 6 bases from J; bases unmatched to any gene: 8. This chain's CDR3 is CASSFSAGVGDTQYF. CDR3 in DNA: TGTGCCAGCAGCTTCTCAGCGGGAGTCGGTGATACGCAGTATTTT.

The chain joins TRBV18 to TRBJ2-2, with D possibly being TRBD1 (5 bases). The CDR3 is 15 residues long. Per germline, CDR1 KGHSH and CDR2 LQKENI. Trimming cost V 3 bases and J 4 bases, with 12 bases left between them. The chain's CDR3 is CASSPSQGSTGELFF. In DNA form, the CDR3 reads TGTGCCAGCTCACCTTCCCAGGGTAGCACCGGGGAGCTGTTTTTT. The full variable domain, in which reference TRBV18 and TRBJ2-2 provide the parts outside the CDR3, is NAGVMQNPRHLVRRRGQEARLRCSPMKGHSHVYWYRQLPEEGLKFMVYLQKENIIDESGMPKERFSAEFPKEGPSILRIQQVVRGDSAAYFCASSPSQGSTGELFFGEGSRLTVL.

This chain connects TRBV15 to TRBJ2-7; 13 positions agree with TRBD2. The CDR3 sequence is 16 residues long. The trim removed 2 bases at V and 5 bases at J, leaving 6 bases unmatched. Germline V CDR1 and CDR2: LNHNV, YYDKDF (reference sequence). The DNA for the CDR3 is TGTGCCACCAGCAGATCTGGACTAGCGGGAGCTCACGAGCAGTACTTC. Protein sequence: CATSRSGLAGAHEQYF.

The CDR3 reads CASRASAVGEQYF. The CDR3, as DNA: TGTGCCAGCCGCGCTAGCGCTGTGGGCGAGCAGTACTTC. The chain uses TRBV2 and TRBJ2-7, with D tentatively TRBD2 (6 bases). The CDR3 sequence is 13 residues long. Trimming left V 8 bases short and J 6 bases short, with 17 bases between. Germline V gives CDR1 SNHLY, CDR2 FYNNEI.

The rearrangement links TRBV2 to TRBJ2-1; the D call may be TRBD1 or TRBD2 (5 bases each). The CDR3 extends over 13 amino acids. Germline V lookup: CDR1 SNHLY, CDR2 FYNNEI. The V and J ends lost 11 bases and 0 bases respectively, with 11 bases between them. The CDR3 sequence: CAGAGTSYNEQFF. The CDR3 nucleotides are TGTGCCGGCGCCGGGACCTCCTACAATGAGCAGTTCTTC.

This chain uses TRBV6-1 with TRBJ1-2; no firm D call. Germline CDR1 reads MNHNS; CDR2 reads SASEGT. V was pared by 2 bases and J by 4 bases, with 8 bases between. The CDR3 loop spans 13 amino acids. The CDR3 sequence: CASSEPGRYGYTF. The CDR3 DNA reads TGTGCCAGCAGTGAACCAGGACGCTATGGCTACACCTTC.

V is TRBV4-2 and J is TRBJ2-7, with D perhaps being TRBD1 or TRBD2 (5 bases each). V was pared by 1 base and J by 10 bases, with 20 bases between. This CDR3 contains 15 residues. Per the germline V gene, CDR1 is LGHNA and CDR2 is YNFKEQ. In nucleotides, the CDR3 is TGTGCCAGCAGCCAAGGCTTTGAGCGGACACCCCCCCAGTACTTC. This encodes CASSQGFERTPPQYF.

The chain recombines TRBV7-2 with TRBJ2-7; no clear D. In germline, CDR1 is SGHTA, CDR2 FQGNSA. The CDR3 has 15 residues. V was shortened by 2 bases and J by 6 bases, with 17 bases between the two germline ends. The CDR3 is CASSLIREGPFEQYF. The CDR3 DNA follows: TGTGCCAGCAGCTTAATCCGCGAAGGACCATTCGAGCAGTACTTC.

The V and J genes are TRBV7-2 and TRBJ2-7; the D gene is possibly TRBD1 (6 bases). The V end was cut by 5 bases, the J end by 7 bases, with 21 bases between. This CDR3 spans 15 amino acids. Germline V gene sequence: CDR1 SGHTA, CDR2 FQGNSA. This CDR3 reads CASSQDRMPLGEQYF. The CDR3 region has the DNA TGTGCCAGCAGCCAAGACAGGATGCCCCTTGGGGAGCAGTACTTC.

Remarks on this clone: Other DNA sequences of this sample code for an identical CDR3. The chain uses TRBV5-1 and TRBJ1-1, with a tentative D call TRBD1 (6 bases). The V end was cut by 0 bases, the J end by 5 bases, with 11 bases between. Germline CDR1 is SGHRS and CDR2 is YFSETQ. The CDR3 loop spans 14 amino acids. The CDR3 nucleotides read TGCGCCAGCAGCTTGGCCAGGGGCAGAACTGAAGCTTTCTTT. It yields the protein CASSLARGRTEAFF.

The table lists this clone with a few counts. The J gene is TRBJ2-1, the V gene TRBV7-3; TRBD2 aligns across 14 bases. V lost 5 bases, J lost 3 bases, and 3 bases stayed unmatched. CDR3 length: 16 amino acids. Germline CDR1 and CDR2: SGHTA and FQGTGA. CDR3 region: CASSMGLAGVYNEQFF. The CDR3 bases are TGTGCCAGCAGCATGGGACTAGCGGGAGTCTACAATGAGCAGTTCTTC.

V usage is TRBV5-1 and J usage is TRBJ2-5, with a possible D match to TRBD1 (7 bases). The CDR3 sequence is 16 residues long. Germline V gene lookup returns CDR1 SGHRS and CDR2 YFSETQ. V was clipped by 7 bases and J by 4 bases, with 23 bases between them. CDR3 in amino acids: CASAQMQGGLGETQYF. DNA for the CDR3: TGCGCCAGCGCCCAAATGCAGGGGGGATTGGGAGAGACCCAGTACTTC.

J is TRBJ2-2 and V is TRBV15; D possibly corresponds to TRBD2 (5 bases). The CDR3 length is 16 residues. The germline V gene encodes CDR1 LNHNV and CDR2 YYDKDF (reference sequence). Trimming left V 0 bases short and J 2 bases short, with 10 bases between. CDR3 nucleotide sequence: TGTGCCACCAGCAGAGAGCGGGCCGTAAACACCGGGGAGCTGTTTTTT. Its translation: CATSRERAVNTGELFF.

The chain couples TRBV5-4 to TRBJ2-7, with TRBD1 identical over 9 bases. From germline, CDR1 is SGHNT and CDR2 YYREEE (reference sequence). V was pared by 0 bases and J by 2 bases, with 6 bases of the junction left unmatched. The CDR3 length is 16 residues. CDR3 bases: TGTGCCAGCAGCTTGGGGGTCCGGGACAGGGCCTACGAGCAGTACTTC. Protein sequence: CASSLGVRDRAYEQYF.

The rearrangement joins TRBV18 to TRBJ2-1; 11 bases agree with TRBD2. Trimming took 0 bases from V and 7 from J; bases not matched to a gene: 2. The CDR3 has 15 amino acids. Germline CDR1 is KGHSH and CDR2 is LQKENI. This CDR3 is CASSPPSGRGNEQFF. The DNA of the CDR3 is TGTGCCAGCTCACCACCTAGCGGGAGGGGAAATGAGCAGTTCTTC.

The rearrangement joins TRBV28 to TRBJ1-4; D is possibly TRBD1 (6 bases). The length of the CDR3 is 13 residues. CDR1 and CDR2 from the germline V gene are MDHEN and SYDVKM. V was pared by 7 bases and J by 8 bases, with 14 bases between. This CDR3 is CASKGTGREKLFF. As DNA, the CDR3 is TGTGCCAGCAAGGGCACAGGGAGGGAAAAACTGTTTTTT.

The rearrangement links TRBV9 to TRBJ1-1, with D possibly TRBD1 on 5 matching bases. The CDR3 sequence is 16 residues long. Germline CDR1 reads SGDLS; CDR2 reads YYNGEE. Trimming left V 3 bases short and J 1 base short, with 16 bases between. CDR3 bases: TGTGCCAGCAGCGCCCGACCGGGACCGCAGAACACTGAAGCTTTCTTT. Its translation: CASSARPGPQNTEAFF.

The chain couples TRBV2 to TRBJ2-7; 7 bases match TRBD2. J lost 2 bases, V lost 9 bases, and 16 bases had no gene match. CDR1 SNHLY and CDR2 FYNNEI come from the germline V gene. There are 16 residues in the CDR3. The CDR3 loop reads CARGKKNTGLPYEQYF. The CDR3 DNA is TGTGCCAGAGGAAAGAAAAATACGGGACTACCCTACGAGCAGTACTTC.

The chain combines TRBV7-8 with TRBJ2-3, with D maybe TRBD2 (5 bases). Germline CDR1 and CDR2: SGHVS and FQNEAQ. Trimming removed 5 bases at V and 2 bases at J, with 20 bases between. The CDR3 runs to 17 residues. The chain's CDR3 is CASSPPGWESVTDTQYF. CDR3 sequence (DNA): TGTGCCAGCAGCCCCCCTGGATGGGAGTCTGTCACAGATACGCAGTATTTT. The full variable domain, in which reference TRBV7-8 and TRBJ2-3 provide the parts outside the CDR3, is GAGVSQSPRYKVAKRGQDVALRCDPISGHVSLFWYQQALGQGPEFLTYFQNEAQLDKSGLPSDRFFAERPEGSVSTLKIQRTQQEDSAVYLCASSPPGWESVTDTQYFGPGTRLTVL.

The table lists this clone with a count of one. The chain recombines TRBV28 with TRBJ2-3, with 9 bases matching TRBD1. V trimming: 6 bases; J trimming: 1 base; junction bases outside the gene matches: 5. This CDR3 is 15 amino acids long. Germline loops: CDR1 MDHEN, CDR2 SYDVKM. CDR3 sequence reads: CASSYRGLGTDTQYF. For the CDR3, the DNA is TGTGCCAGCAGCTACAGGGGGCTGGGCACAGATACGCAGTATTTT.

CDR3 amino acids: CARSGQGAGTQYF. As DNA, the CDR3 is TGTGCCAGATCCGGACAGGGGGCAGGTACGCAGTATTTT. The chain recombines TRBV2 with TRBJ2-3; 11 positions agree with TRBD1. The CDR3 is 13 amino acids. Unmatched junction bases numbered 7, after V lost 9 bases and J lost 8 bases. Germline V lookup: CDR1 SNHLY, CDR2 FYNNEI.

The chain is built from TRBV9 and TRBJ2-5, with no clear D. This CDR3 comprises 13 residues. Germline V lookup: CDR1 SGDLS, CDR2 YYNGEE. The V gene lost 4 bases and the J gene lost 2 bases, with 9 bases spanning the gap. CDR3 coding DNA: TGTGCCAGCAGCACCTCGCGGCAAGAGACCCAGTACTTC. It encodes CASSTSRQETQYF.

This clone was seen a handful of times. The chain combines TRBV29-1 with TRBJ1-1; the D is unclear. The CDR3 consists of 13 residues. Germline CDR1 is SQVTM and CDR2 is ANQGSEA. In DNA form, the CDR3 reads TGCAGGGTGTCTGGGCGTTTGAACACTGAAGCTTTCTTT. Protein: CRVSGRLNTEAFF.

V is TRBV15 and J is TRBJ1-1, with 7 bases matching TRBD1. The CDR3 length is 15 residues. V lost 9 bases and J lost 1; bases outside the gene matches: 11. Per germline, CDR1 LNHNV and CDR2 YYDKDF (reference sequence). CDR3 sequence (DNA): TGTGCCACAAGCTTAACGGGACAGTCGAACACTGAAGCTTTCTTT. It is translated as CATSLTGQSNTEAFF.

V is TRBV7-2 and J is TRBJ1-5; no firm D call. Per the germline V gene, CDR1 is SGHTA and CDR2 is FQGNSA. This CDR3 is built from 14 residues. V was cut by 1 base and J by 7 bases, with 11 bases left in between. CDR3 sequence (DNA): TGTGCCAGCAGCTTAGGGACCTCTCCCCAGCCCCAGCATTTT. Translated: CASSLGTSPQPQHF.

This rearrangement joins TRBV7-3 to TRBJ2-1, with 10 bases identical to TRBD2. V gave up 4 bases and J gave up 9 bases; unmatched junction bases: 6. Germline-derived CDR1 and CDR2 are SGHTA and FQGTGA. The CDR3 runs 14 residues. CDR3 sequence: CASSSSGTSVEQFF. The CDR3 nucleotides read TGTGCCAGCAGCTCTTCCGGGACTAGCGTTGAGCAGTTCTTC. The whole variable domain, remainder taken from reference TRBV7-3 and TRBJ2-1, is GAGVSQTPSNKVTEKGKYVELRCDPISGHTALYWYRQSLGQGPEFLIYFQGTGAADDSGLPNDRFFAVRPEGSVSTLKIQRTERGDSAVYLCASSSSGTSVEQFFGPGTRLTVL.

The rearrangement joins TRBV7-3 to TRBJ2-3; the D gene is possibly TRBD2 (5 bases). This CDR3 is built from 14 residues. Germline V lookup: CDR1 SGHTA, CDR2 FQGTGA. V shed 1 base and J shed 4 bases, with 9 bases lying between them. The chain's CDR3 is CASSLRGEADTQYF. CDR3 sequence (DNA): TGTGCCAGCAGCTTAAGGGGAGAGGCAGATACGCAGTATTTT.